The 3 T cell receptor beta chains reported below all come from one sample, sequenced in a study of cytomegalovirus exposure and HLA in healthy donors. Sequencing was performed with immunoSEQ multiplex PCR; in TCRdb, only in-frame clones are kept and a portion is missing. This table holds about 130,000 clones, about 91% found once. Sequenced: PBMCs. These receptors were collected from a woman between 18 and 29 years old in good health and CMV-seronegative.

V gene TRBV6-5 combines with J gene TRBJ1-2; no reliable D call. Germline V lookup: CDR1 MNHEY, CDR2 SVGAGI. Trimming cost V 6 bases and J 6 bases, with 17 bases left between them. The CDR3 has 14 amino acids. The CDR3 sequence is CASSFPRIYDGYTF. The CDR3 region has the DNA TGTGCCAGCAGCTTTCCCAGGATATACGATGGCTACACCTTC.

The chain combines TRBV6-5 with TRBJ1-2; D ambiguous. Germline-derived CDR1 and CDR2 are MNHEY and SVGAGI. Trimming took 8 bases from V and 1 from J, leaving 11 bases between them. The CDR3 loop spans 13 amino acids. Here the CDR3 DNA reads TGTGCCAGCCGCGGGCGGTTTAACTATGGCTACACCTTC. Translation: CASRGRFNYGYTF.

The chain has TRBV5-1 and TRBJ1-1; D gene unclear. Trimming stripped 1 base from V and 6 bases from J, with 16 bases between. Germline V gene lookup returns CDR1 SGHRS and CDR2 YFSETQ. The CDR3 is 15 residues long. CDR3 in amino acids: CASSLFGSSGPEAFF. The CDR3 coding sequence is TGCGCCAGCAGCTTGTTTGGTTCGTCTGGCCCTGAAGCTTTCTTT.